This paragraph reports one TCR beta chain. What it recognizes is unknown. The record originates from a study of Tregs in tolerant kidney transplant recipients. Findings and limits, study-wide: For some patients, primers changed over time, blocking nucleotide-level comparison. Biological reproducibility was not directly addressed, but technical replication error appeared minimal.

The junction had 8 bases not matched to a gene; V was cut back by 3 bases and J by 7 bases. This CDR3 is 15 amino acids long. Germline CDR1 MNHNS, CDR2 SASEGT. CD4+CD25+CD127- Tregs, CD4+CD25- non-Tregs, CD4 and CD8 cells were sorted. Produced via immunoSEQ multiplex PCR; TCRdb's table is partial and in-frame only. The sample records approximately 98,000 clones, nearly 90% being singletons. The receptor comes from a human donor who received a combined kidney and bone marrow transplant. This chain connects TRBV6-1 to TRBJ2-1; 8 bases fit TRBD1. Sequenced here: CD4+ T cells from blood, sampled before the transplant. CDR3 sequence: CASSEGQGARNEQFF. In DNA, the CDR3 is TGTGCCAGCAGTGAGGGCCAGGGGGCGCGTAATGAGCAGTTCTTC.